Following are 16 T cell receptor beta chains from one sample sequenced in a study of read filtering for tumor transcriptome and immune sequencing. Molecular barcoded adaptors covering alpha/delta and beta/gamma chains were used on 400 ng RNA. TCRdb analysed the reads with MiXCR anew, one entry per CDR3 protein. The sample comprises 100,000 to 150,000 distinct CDR3 sequences, less than 15% of which are singletons, and 6.5% to 9% rests with the top ten. What was sequenced was a population of CD138-negative cells sorted from bone marrow. The receptors here all came from a donor aged 40 or older with multiple myeloma.

The rearrangement joins TRBV28 to TRBJ1-3; unclear D gene. CDR1 MDHEN and CDR2 SYDVKM come from the germline V gene. The CDR3 contains 16 residues. Trimming took 3 bases from V and 2 from J, leaving 14 bases between them. In DNA, the CDR3 is TGTGCCAGCAGTTTCCGCGACTTAGTCGCTGGAAACACCATATATTTT. Translated, it gives CASSFRDLVAGNTIYF.

The chain uses TRBV18 and TRBJ2-5, with TRBD1 matching over 9 bases. CDR3 size: 14 residues. J lost 5 bases, V lost 2 bases, and 3 bases had no gene match. CDR1 is KGHSH and CDR2 is LQKENI in the germline V gene. The CDR3 protein is CASSPTGGAETQYF. CDR3 DNA: TGTGCCAGCTCACCAACAGGGGGCGCGGAGACCCAGTACTTC.

This clonotype was seen many times. This chain connects TRBV12-3 or TRBV12-4 to TRBJ2-1; unclear D gene. This CDR3 has 15 residues. Trimming removed 6 bases from V and 7 bases from J, with 19 bases in between. In DNA form, the CDR3 reads TGTGCCAGCAGACGTCCCAACGACCGATTTAATGAGCAGTTCTTC. Protein product: CASRRPNDRFNEQFF.

This clonotype was seen at least ten times. This chain joins TRBV12-3 or TRBV12-4 and TRBJ2-1; TRBD2 matches at 13 bases. V dropped 7 bases and J dropped 9; count of bases not matched to a gene: 9. This CDR3 comprises 15 residues. The CDR3 DNA sequence: TGTGCCAGCACCCTACTAGCGGGAGGGAGGGGTGAGCAGTTCTTC. This translates into CASTLLAGGRGEQFF.

This clonotype showed up many times. V is TRBV14 and J is TRBJ2-7, with D unresolved. There are 12 residues in the CDR3. Germline assignment: CDR1 SGHDN and CDR2 FVKESK. Trimming took 1 base from V and 4 from J, leaving 5 bases between them. CDR3 region: CASSQARYEQYF. The DNA for the CDR3 is TGTGCCAGCAGCCAAGCTAGATACGAGCAGTACTTC.

The table lists this clonotype with a few counts. The V and J genes are TRBV5-1 and TRBJ2-3; TRBD1 or TRBD2 may be the D gene (5 bases each). This CDR3 comprises 17 residues. The V gene lost 1 base and the J gene lost 2 bases, with 17 bases spanning the gap. CDR1 is SGHRS and CDR2 is YFSETQ in the germline V gene. CDR3 sequence: CASSLRFLRGTTDTQYF. DNA of the CDR3: TGCGCCAGCAGCTTGCGATTCCTCCGGGGCACCACAGATACGCAGTATTTT.

This clonotype showed up many times. The chain combines TRBV6-5 with TRBJ2-2; D perhaps matches TRBD1 (5 bases). From germline, CDR1 is MNHEY and CDR2 SVGAGI. V was trimmed by 6 bases and J by 4 bases, leaving 9 bases between them. CDR3 size: 13 residues. The CDR3 region is CASRVGVTGELFF. The DNA of the CDR3 is TGTGCCAGCAGAGTAGGGGTCACCGGGGAGCTGTTTTTT.

With regard to this clonotype: A much larger clone differs from this one at a single base, so this may be a read error. V is TRBV20-1 and J is TRBJ2-7, with D possibly being TRBD2 (6 bases). The CDR3 is 12 residues long. V lost 4 bases, J lost 9 bases, and 16 bases lay in between. The germline V gene has CDR1 DFQATT and CDR2 SNEGSKA (reference sequence). CDR3 coding DNA: TGCAGTGCTACGATGGCCTCGCGGGGGCAGTACTTC. Its translation is CSATMASRGQYF.

This clonotype has ten or more counts. V gene TRBV14 combines with J gene TRBJ2-7; TRBD2 agrees at 15 bases. V shed 5 bases and J 0 bases; nucleotides not matched to a gene: 14. Germline-derived CDR1 and CDR2 are SGHDN and FVKESK. This CDR3 has 20 amino acids. In DNA form, the CDR3 reads TGTGCCAGCAGCACGCAACCGGGACTAGCGGGAGGCCCGAGCTCCTACGAGCAGTACTTC. It specifies CASSTQPGLAGGPSSYEQYF. The complete variable domain, with remaining parts taken from reference TRBV14 and TRBJ2-7, reads EAGVTQFPSHSVIEKGQTVTLRCDPISGHDNLYWYRRVMGKEIKFLLHFVKESKQDESGMPNNRFLAERTGGTYSTLKVQPAELEDSGVYFCASSTQPGLAGGPSSYEQYFGPGTRLTVT.

This clonotype came up a few times. This sequence may be a read error, since a much larger clone differs from it by one base. The chain joins TRBV7-8 to TRBJ2-1; D not certain. Germline CDR1 is SGHVS and CDR2 is FQNEAQ. The CDR3 runs to 13 residues. The CDR3: CAGSLDRLNEQFF. The CDR3 region has the DNA TGTGCCGGCAGCTTAGATCGACTCAATGAGCAGTTCTTC.

Comment on this clonotype: At one boundary the junction diverges from the germline segment, which might be a read error. V gene TRBV7-2 combines with J gene TRBJ2-1; 8 bases map to TRBD2. CDR3 length equals 15 residues. CDR1 is SGHTA and CDR2 is FQGNSA in the germline V gene. This CDR3 is CASSQKRERYNVQFF. CDR3 bases: TGTGCCAGCAGCCAGAAGCGGGAGCGTTACAATGTGCAGTTCTTC.

This clonotype was found a few times. The rearrangement joins TRBV10-2 to TRBJ2-6; no firm D call. Deletions cut 4 bases from V and 4 bases from J, with 11 bases between. This CDR3 is 15 amino acids long. Germline V gene lookup returns CDR1 WSHSY and CDR2 SAAADI. In DNA, the CDR3 is TGCGCCAGCAGTGGCTACAATGAAGGGGCCAACGTCCTGACTTTC. It codes for CASSGYNEGANVLTF.

For this clonotype: One junction end disagrees with the germline gene, perhaps due to a read error. The chain combines TRBV5-1 with TRBJ1-1; no firm D call. Germline V CDR1 and CDR2: SGHRS, YFSETQ. The CDR3 runs 15 residues. As DNA, the CDR3 is TGCGCCAGCAGCTTGGCCGGCACTCTGAACATTGAAGCTTTCTTT. Protein: CASSLAGTLNIEAFF.

This clonotype was detected ten times or more. V is TRBV30 and J is TRBJ2-3, with no clear D. CDR3 size: 12 residues. V lost 0 bases, J lost 4 bases, and 5 bases lay in between. Germline CDR1 reads GTSNPN; CDR2 reads SVGIG (reference sequence). The CDR3 DNA reads as TGTGCCTGGAGTGTTCTCGCAGATACGCAGTATTTT. It translates to CAWSVLADTQYF.

This clonotype showed up many times. This chain links TRBV20-1 with TRBJ2-2; D is possibly TRBD1 (6 bases). V gave up 0 bases and J gave up 4 bases, with 12 bases separating them. CDR3 length: 15 residues. In germline, CDR1 is DFQATT, CDR2 SNEGSKA (reference sequence). The CDR3 region is CSARDWQGSTGELFF. The DNA of the CDR3 is TGCAGTGCTAGAGATTGGCAGGGGAGCACCGGGGAGCTGTTTTTT.

This clonotype has at least ten counts. The rearrangement links TRBV9 to TRBJ2-3; D is possibly TRBD2 (5 bases). The CDR3 is 15 amino acids. Germline assignment: CDR1 SGDLS and CDR2 YYNGEE. The germline V and J ends were trimmed by 1 base and 2 bases, with 11 bases remaining between them. The CDR3 loop reads CASSVMGSATDTQYF. The CDR3 region has the DNA TGTGCCAGCAGCGTAATGGGTAGCGCCACAGATACGCAGTATTTT.